The T cell receptor (beta chain) described here comes from a study of T cells in Graves' hyperthyroidism and ophthalmopathy. Looking at the study overall: Any treatment followed the collection of peripheral blood at initial diagnosis.

Stable Graves' hyperthyroidism denoted no ophthalmopathy progression over 18 months. Patients were excluded for uncontrolled infection, other autoimmune disease, pregnancy or lactation. CDR1 is MNHEY and CDR2 is SMNVEV in the germline V gene (reference sequence). V lost 3 bases to trimming and J lost 4 bases, with 12 bases between them. The CDR3 covers 15 residues. TCR beta CDR3 sequences were amplified from RNA transcripts. HTBI primers were employed in a first-round RT-PCR of the TCR CDR3. TCRdb reanalysed the multiplex PCR reads using MiXCR and keeps one entry per CDR3 protein. The profile shows about 590,000 distinct CDR3 sequences, around 14% of them singletons. This clonotype was seen repeatedly, ten times or more.

V and J are TRBV27 and TRBJ2-2; no reliable D call. Specimen: blood. This receptor was obtained from a woman aged 25 to 39 with Graves' hyperthyroidism. CDR3: CASSLVSGSTGELFF. CDR3 coding DNA: TGTGCCAGCAGTTTGGTCTCAGGTTCCACCGGGGAGCTGTTTTTT.